This T cell receptor (beta chain) was obtained from a study of blood T cell repertoires in COVID-19. Study-wide context: In each case, the material was cDNA or gDNA derived from T cells, B-cell-depleted T cells, or PBMCs.

Original data processing: Amplification of reference gene primers was used by the study to estimate nucleated cell counts. Some clones are missing from TCRdb's copy, which holds only in-frame ones; the method was immunoSEQ multiplex PCR. For V, J and clone size, that table is used; D and trimming come from the DNA. The table includes some 200,000 clones, about 91% detected once. Trimming removed 2 bases at V and 0 bases at J, with 5 bases between. Germline V CDR1 and CDR2: MDHEN, SYDVKM. This CDR3 region has 13 residues. This rearrangement joins TRBV28 to TRBJ2-7; D call uncertain. This clonotype originated in a man between 18 and 29 years old with acute COVID-19. The specimen was PBMCs or T cells enriched from blood (not recorded which). The CDR3: CASSLRPSYEQYF. The DNA for the CDR3 is TGTGCCAGCAGTTTACGTCCCTCCTACGAGCAGTACTTC.